The 4 T cell receptor beta chains below come from one sample, sequenced in a study of T cells in Graves' hyperthyroidism and ophthalmopathy. Amplification of TCR beta CDR3 regions was performed using RNA transcripts as template. HTBI primers were used for first-round RT-PCR of the TCR CDR3. Via MiXCR, TCRdb re-called the multiplex PCR reads, giving one row per CDR3 protein. Here the sample spans 390,000 or so distinct CDR3 sequences, approximately 15% being singletons. Material for sequencing was blood. Source of these receptors: a man between 18 and 35 years old with Graves' ophthalmopathy.

There are many counts of this clonotype. The rearrangement links TRBV6-5 to TRBJ2-3; D unclear. V was shortened by 2 bases and J by 0 bases, with 6 bases between the two germline ends. This CDR3 contains 14 residues. In germline, CDR1 is MNHEY, CDR2 SVGAGI. The CDR3 region is CASSYGVSTDTQYF. CDR3 sequence (DNA): TGTGCCAGCAGTTACGGAGTTAGCACAGATACGCAGTATTTT.

In this sample, this clonotype turned up many times. V gene TRBV10-3 combines with J gene TRBJ2-7; 11 bases line up with TRBD1. V dropped 7 bases and J dropped 2; count of bases not matched to a gene: 4. CDR3 length: 14 amino acids. Germline V lookup: CDR1 ENHRY, CDR2 SYGVKD. The CDR3 DNA reads TGTGCCATCACGCCGGGACAGGGGGCCTACGAGCAGTACTTC. It yields the protein CAITPGQGAYEQYF.

In its sample, this clonotype was seen many times. The CDR3 DNA reads as TGTGCCAGCAGTTACTCAAGGGGACAGGGCTACGAGCAGTACTTC. Amino acid sequence: CASSYSRGQGYEQYF. The chain couples TRBV6-5 to TRBJ2-7; 9 bases line up with TRBD1. This CDR3 has 15 amino acids. Germline-derived CDR1 and CDR2 are MNHEY and SVGAGI. Unmatched junction bases numbered 3, after V lost 0 bases and J lost 3 bases.

This clonotype was seen repeatedly, ten times or more. The rearrangement links TRBV11-2 to TRBJ2-5; D not resolved. V lost 6 bases and J 1 base, leaving 12 bases between the germline ends. The germline V gene encodes CDR1 SGHAT and CDR2 FQNNGV. The CDR3 has 14 residues. The CDR3 DNA reads as TGTGCCAGCAGGCCCCTAGGGCCCCAAGAGACCCAGTACTTC. Protein sequence: CASRPLGPQETQYF.